A selection of T cell receptor beta chains follows, all from one sample in a study of T cell changes during pregnancy in multiple sclerosis. Clones were sequenced by immunoSEQ multiplex PCR, and TCRdb holds only the in-frame ones, with some missing. Altogether approximately 69,000 clones are present, roughly 91% being singletons, with the ten largest covering roughly 0.29%. Sequenced here: CD4+ T cells from peripheral blood mononuclear cells, sampled in the third trimester of pregnancy. These receptors were collected from a female donor in good health, enrolled as a control in a pregnancy study. CDR3s include the opening cysteine and the closing phenylalanine or tryptophan. The D gene is left open where the match is weak. The size field is filled for only some rows; it gives once, few, many or a size class.

.	14	TRBV19	.	TRBJ1-1	TGTGCCAGTAGTTGGGGACTCTCGAACACTGAAGCTTTCTTT	CASSWGLSNTEAFF
TRBD1	14	TRBV6-4	.	TRBJ1-5	TGTGCCAGCAGTGAAGGAGGGGGCGGACAGCCCCAGCATTTT	CASSEGGGGQPQHF
.	15	TRBV2	.	TRBJ2-5	TGTGCCAGCAGCGCACAGGCCTGGCAGTCGGAGACCCAGTACTTC	CASSAQAWQSETQYF
TRBD1	15	TRBV5-4	.	TRBJ2-7	TGTGCCAGCAGCCTTGGACAGGGGAGGACCTACGAGCAGTACTTC	CASSLGQGRTYEQYF
.	14	TRBV5-4	.	TRBJ2-7	TGTGCCAGCAGCTTGGAAGCGTCCTCCTACGAGCAGTACTTC	CASSLEASSYEQYF
TRBD2	16	TRBV2	.	TRBJ2-7	TGTGCCAGCAGGGCCCCGGGACTAGCGGTATCCTACGAGCAGTACTTC	CASRAPGLAVSYEQYF
TRBD1	15	TRBV2	.	TRBJ2-3	TGTGCCAGCAGCGGGGACAGGGCAAGCACAGATACGCAGTATTTT	CASSGDRASTDTQYF
.	11	TRBV15	once	TRBJ1-5	TGTGCCACCGGCAGCAATCAGCCCCAGCATTTT	CATGSNQPQHF
.	15	TRBV19	once	TRBJ2-1	TGTGCCAGTAGTACGCCGGGAACTAGGGTCAATGAGCAGTTCTTC	CASSTPGTRVNEQFF
.	15	TRBV6-7	.	TRBJ1-1	TGTGCCAGCAGTTATTACGACTTCCAGAGCACTGAAGCTTTCTTT	CASSYYDFQSTEAFF
.	18	TRBV4-1	.	TRBJ2-3	TGCGCCAGCAGCCAAGGAAGATCATTTGGACTCTTTACAGATACGCAGTATTTT	CASSQGRSFGLFTDTQYF
TRBD1	16	TRBV4-3	once	TRBJ1-4	TGCGCCAGCAGCCAAGATACAGGGGAGGCTAATGAAAAACTGTTTTTT	CASSQDTGEANEKLFF
.	16	TRBV7-9	.	TRBJ1-1	TGTGCCAGCAGCTATTGGCCCTGGGGGGAGTACACTGAAGCTTTCTTT	CASSYWPWGEYTEAFF